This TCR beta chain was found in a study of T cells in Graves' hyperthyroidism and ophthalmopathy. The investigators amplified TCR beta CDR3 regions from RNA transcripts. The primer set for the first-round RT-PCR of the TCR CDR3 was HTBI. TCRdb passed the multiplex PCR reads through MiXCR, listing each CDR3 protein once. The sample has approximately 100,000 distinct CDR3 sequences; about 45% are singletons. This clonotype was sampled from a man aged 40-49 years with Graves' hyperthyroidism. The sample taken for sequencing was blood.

CDR3 sequence: CASSGRGGGYEQYF. The CDR3 coding sequence is TGTGCCAGCAGCGGTCGGGGGGGTGGGTACGAGCAGTACTTC. The rearrangement joins TRBV9 to TRBJ2-7; 8 nucleotides align to TRBD2. The CDR3 runs 14 residues. The J segment lost 4 bases and the V segment lost 3 bases, leaving 6 bases of the junction unmatched. Germline loops: CDR1 SGDLS, CDR2 YYNGEE.